These 17 T cell receptor beta chains share one sample of origin, sequenced in a study of cytomegalovirus exposure and HLA in healthy donors. 60 Vbeta and 13 Jbeta primers were used in PCR. Assay used: immunoSEQ multiplex PCR; TCRdb lists only in-frame clones, some missing. The profile shows 150,000 to 200,000 clones, approximately 85% of them singletons. Sequenced material: PBMCs. The receptor set was obtained from a girl aged 10-17 years in good health and CMV-seropositive.

The table lists this clone with a count of one. The rearrangement joins TRBV14 to TRBJ2-1, with D perhaps matching TRBD1 (6 bases). The CDR3 is made up of 16 amino acids. Germline-derived CDR1 and CDR2 are SGHDN and FVKESK. Trimming pared 2 bases from V and 2 bases from J, leaving 13 bases between. The CDR3 here is CASSQNGQGTYNEQFF. Written as DNA, the CDR3 is TGTGCCAGCAGCCAAAATGGCCAGGGGACCTACAATGAGCAGTTCTTC.

The chain combines TRBV30 with TRBJ2-5, with D possibly TRBD2 on 5 matching bases. The J call may be mistaken, given a closer DNA end match to TRBJ2-7. The V gene's germline CDR1 is GTSNPN and CDR2 SVGIG (reference sequence). This CDR3 region has 14 residues. CDR3 residues: CAWSGVRRIYEQYF. CDR3 nucleotide sequence: TGTGCCTGGAGTGGGGTGCGGAGGATTTACGAGCAGTACTTC.

The chain recombines TRBV7-3 with TRBJ2-1, with TRBD2 matching over 11 bases. The J segment lost 9 bases and the V segment lost 2 bases, leaving 6 bases of the junction unmatched. CDR3 length: 15 residues. The germline gives CDR1 SGHTA, CDR2 FQGTGA. The CDR3 nucleotides read TGTGCCAGCAGCTTATGGGCTAGCGGGGGGACTGAGCAGTTCTTC. Its protein product is CASSLWASGGTEQFF.

The chain couples TRBV27 to TRBJ1-2; 7 nucleotides align to TRBD1. CDR1 is MNHEY, CDR2 SMNVEV, per germline (reference sequence). J gave up 8 bases and V 4 bases, and 7 bases lay outside the gene matches. The CDR3 totals 13 residues. The CDR3 loop is CASSSEGASGYTF. CDR3 sequence (DNA): TGTGCCAGCAGTTCGGAGGGGGCGTCCGGCTACACCTTC.

The chain has TRBV6-5 and TRBJ1-1; the D is unclear. V lost 6 bases and J lost 7, with 15 bases in between. This CDR3 region has 13 residues. CDR1 and CDR2 from the germline V gene are MNHEY and SVGAGI. In nucleotides, the CDR3 is TGTGCCAGCAGGACGGGGTTGAAAGGTGAAGCTTTCTTT. Translation gives CASRTGLKGEAFF.

J is TRBJ1-1 and V is TRBV6-5; no definite D call. The CDR3 consists of 13 residues. V was trimmed by 6 bases and J by 3 bases, leaving 11 bases between them. Germline lookup yields CDR1 MNHEY and CDR2 SVGAGI. In DNA form, the CDR3 reads TGTGCCAGCAGCCGGAGCGGGGACACTGAAGCTTTCTTT. It is translated as CASSRSGDTEAFF.

This clone has more than one count but fewer than ten. CDR3 sequence reads: CASSLVTGQGYEQYF. DNA of the CDR3: TGTGCCAGCAGTTTAGTTACCGGACAGGGCTACGAGCAGTACTTC. The V call is TRBV27, the J call TRBJ2-7, with 8 nucleotides matching TRBD1. CDR3 length equals 15 residues. V lost 2 bases to trimming and J lost 3 bases; unmatched junction nucleotides: 6. Germline CDR1 and CDR2: MNHEY and SMNVEV (reference sequence).

In its sample, this clone was seen a few times. The chain carries TRBV6-1 and TRBJ2-1; possibly TRBD1 for D (6 bases). Germline lookup yields CDR1 MNHNS and CDR2 SASEGT. The V end was cut by 8 bases, the J end by 4 bases, with 15 bases between. CDR3 size: 14 residues. The CDR3: CASRYYRVYNEQFF. As DNA, the CDR3 is TGTGCCAGCCGGTATTACAGGGTTTACAATGAGCAGTTCTTC.

The chain combines TRBV27 with TRBJ2-1; a weak D match, TRBD2 (6 bases). Germline CDR1 reads MNHEY; CDR2 reads SMNVEV (reference sequence). The CDR3 loop spans 13 amino acids. V was pared by 3 bases and J by 8 bases, with 11 bases between. DNA of the CDR3: TGTGCCAGCAGTTTCAGGGACTGGGATGAGCAGTTCTTC. It codes for CASSFRDWDEQFF.

V and J are TRBV7-9 and TRBJ1-2; D is unresolved. CDR1 and CDR2 from the germline V gene are SEHNR and FQNEAQ (reference sequence). The V and J ends lost 4 bases and 0 bases respectively, with 6 bases between them. The CDR3 length is 13 residues. Written as DNA, the CDR3 is TGTGCCAGCAGCTCGGGTCCTAACTATGGCTACACCTTC. This codes for CASSSGPNYGYTF.

The J gene is TRBJ2-2, the V gene TRBV4-1, with D tentatively TRBD1 (6 bases). In germline, CDR1 is MGHRA, CDR2 YSYEKL. Trimming removed 0 bases at V and 5 bases at J, with 13 bases between. The CDR3 length is 16 residues. CDR3 sequence reads: CASSQEGWGRTGELFF. The CDR3 DNA follows: TGCGCCAGCAGCCAAGAGGGGTGGGGGCGGACCGGGGAGCTGTTTTTT.

The chain uses TRBV7-9 and TRBJ1-2, with TRBD1 as a possible D gene (6 bases). The CDR3 is 13 amino acids. Germline-derived CDR1 and CDR2 are SEHNR and FQNEAQ (reference sequence). Trimming stripped 1 base from V and 6 bases from J, with 9 bases between. CDR3 protein: CASSLGSGDGYTF. CDR3 in DNA: TGTGCCAGCAGCTTAGGGTCAGGGGATGGCTACACCTTC.

The chain recombines TRBV2 with TRBJ1-4; unclear D gene. This CDR3 spans 14 amino acids. Deletions cut 6 bases from V and 2 bases from J, with 10 bases between. Germline-derived CDR1 and CDR2 are SNHLY and FYNNEI. DNA for the CDR3: TGTGCCAGCAGGAGGGTGTCGACTAATGAAAAACTGTTTTTT. Translated: CASRRVSTNEKLFF.

The CDR3 bases are TGCAGCGTTGGAAGACAGTGGTCTGCTTTCTTT. Amino acids: CSVGRQWSAFF. This sequence joins TRBV29-1 and TRBJ1-1, with a tentative D call TRBD1 (5 bases). The germline V gene encodes CDR1 SQVTM and CDR2 ANQGSEA. CDR3 length equals 11 residues. The V end lost 4 bases, the J end lost 11 bases, and 14 bases lay between the germline ends.

This clone was counted a few times. The chain couples TRBV2 to TRBJ1-5, with 7 bases identical to TRBD1. Germline V gene lookup returns CDR1 SNHLY and CDR2 FYNNEI. The CDR3 loop spans 16 amino acids. With 6 bases clipped from V and 5 bases from J, the junction kept 13 bases outside the gene matches. The CDR3 here is CASSPFGGGGDQPQHF. In nucleotides, the CDR3 is TGTGCCAGCAGCCCCTTTGGAGGGGGCGGGGATCAGCCCCAGCATTTT.

The chain links TRBV19 to TRBJ2-1; tentative D call: TRBD2 (6 bases). This CDR3 comprises 17 residues. Trimming cost V 10 bases and J 7 bases, with 29 bases left between them. Germline V CDR1 and CDR2: LNHDA, SQIVND (reference sequence). This CDR3 reads CATRRDSPSSLGNEQFF. The CDR3 DNA follows: TGTGCCACTCGCCGGGACTCCCCATCGAGTTTAGGGAATGAGCAGTTCTTC.

Concerning this clone: One junction end does not reproduce the germline sequence, and a read error may be involved. The rearrangement joins TRBV5-4 to TRBJ2-7; TRBD1 aligns across 7 bases. The V gene's germline CDR1 is SGHNT and CDR2 YYREEE (reference sequence). The CDR3 has 11 amino acids. The CDR3 bases are TGTGCCAGCAGCAAAGGACAGGCCCATCTTTTC. It yields the protein CASSKGQAHLF.